These T cell receptor beta chains were read from a single sample in a study of CD8 T cells in ankylosing spondylitis. TCRdb reprocessed the 5' RACE reads with MiXCR, giving one entry per CDR3 protein. The sample carries fewer than 350,000 distinct CDR3 sequences, 11% recorded once. The sequenced material came from blood, either unsorted or a sorted T cell fraction (not recorded which). All receptors come from a female donor with ankylosing spondylitis or in good health (not recorded which). Both conserved end residues are part of each CDR3. D genes are given only for firm matches. Only part of the rows carry a size: once, few, many, or a class if the clone is expanded.

cdr3_nt: TGTGCCACAGACGACGGGAATCAGCCCCAGCATTTT; cdr3_aa: CATDDGNQPQHF; v_call: TRBV24-1; clone_size: many; j_call: TRBJ1-5; d_call: -
cdr3_nt: TGTGCCAGCAGTTTAGGGGAGAGGCAGTTCTTC; cdr3_aa: CASSLGERQFF; v_call: TRBV12-3/TRBV12-4; clone_size: many; j_call: TRBJ2-1; d_call: -
cdr3_nt: TGTGCCACCAGTGAGGGGGGACTACCTAATGAGCAGTTCTTC; cdr3_aa: CATSEGGLPNEQFF; v_call: TRBV24-1; clone_size: few; j_call: TRBJ2-1; d_call: TRBD2
cdr3_nt: TGTGCCAGCAGCTCCATTACCGACAGAACCCGGCGGGCTAATGAAAAACTGTTTTTT; cdr3_aa: CASSSITDRTRRANEKLFF; v_call: TRBV11-1; clone_size: few; j_call: TRBJ1-4; d_call: -
cdr3_nt: TGTGCCAGCAGCTGGGCAGTGTTAGCCAAAAACATTCAGTACTTC; cdr3_aa: CASSWAVLAKNIQYF; v_call: TRBV11-2; clone_size: many; j_call: TRBJ2-4; d_call: -
cdr3_nt: TGTGCCATCCCCACGGGGGGGCCCATGTCACCCCTCCACTTT; cdr3_aa: CAIPTGGPMSPLHF; v_call: TRBV10-3; clone_size: many; j_call: TRBJ1-6; d_call: -
cdr3_nt: TGTGCCAGCAGCGAGCATCTAGCGGGGGGCTCCTACAATGAGCAGTTCTTC; cdr3_aa: CASSEHLAGGSYNEQFF; v_call: TRBV3-1; clone_size: -; j_call: TRBJ2-1; d_call: TRBD2
cdr3_nt: TGTGCCAGCAGTAACGGGGCTTACGAGCAGTACTTC; cdr3_aa: CASSNGAYEQYF; v_call: TRBV6-2/TRBV6-3; clone_size: many; j_call: TRBJ2-7; d_call: -
cdr3_nt: TGCAGCCCAACGGGGGGGCACAATGAGCAGTTCTTC; cdr3_aa: CSPTGGHNEQFF; v_call: TRBV20-1; clone_size: many; j_call: TRBJ2-1; d_call: TRBD2
cdr3_nt: TGCAGTGCCCCCAACCCACAGGGAGTTCGGGAGACCCAGTACTTC; cdr3_aa: CSAPNPQGVRETQYF; v_call: TRBV20-1; clone_size: many; j_call: TRBJ2-5; d_call: -
cdr3_nt: TGCAGCGTTGACGGGCAGGGGGCCGATACGCAGTATTTT; cdr3_aa: CSVDGQGADTQYF; v_call: TRBV29-1; clone_size: many; j_call: TRBJ2-3; d_call: TRBD1
cdr3_nt: TGTGCCAGTAGTATAGCGGGCACAGAGACCCAGTACTTC; cdr3_aa: CASSIAGTETQYF; v_call: TRBV19; clone_size: few; j_call: TRBJ2-5; d_call: -
cdr3_nt: TGCGCCAGCAGCTTGGGGGTCCGGAATGAGCAGTTCTTC; cdr3_aa: CASSLGVRNEQFF; v_call: TRBV5-1; clone_size: many; j_call: TRBJ2-1; d_call: -
cdr3_nt: TGCGCCAGCAGCTCCCTAGGGAACACTGAAGCTTTCTTT; cdr3_aa: CASSSLGNTEAFF; v_call: TRBV5-1; clone_size: many; j_call: TRBJ1-1; d_call: -
cdr3_nt: TGCAGCGTTGAAAATCAAGGGGGCGGGTATGGCTACACCTTC; cdr3_aa: CSVENQGGGYGYTF; v_call: TRBV29-1; clone_size: -; j_call: TRBJ1-2; d_call: TRBD1
cdr3_nt: TGCAGTGCTAAGCGGGCGGAAGGTAATGAGCAGTTCTTC; cdr3_aa: CSAKRAEGNEQFF; v_call: TRBV20-1; clone_size: few; j_call: TRBJ2-1; d_call: -
cdr3_nt: TGCGCCAGCAGTATAGACAGGGCCGCTGAAGCTTTCTTT; cdr3_aa: CASSIDRAAEAFF; v_call: TRBV10-1; clone_size: many; j_call: TRBJ1-1; d_call: TRBD1
cdr3_nt: TGTGCCAGCAGCTTAGTAGGAGTAGCGGGAGATCGAGGGGAGCTGTTTTTT; cdr3_aa: CASSLVGVAGDRGELFF; v_call: TRBV7-2; clone_size: -; j_call: TRBJ2-2; d_call: TRBD2
cdr3_nt: TGCAGTGCTAGAGATATGATAGGACAGCGATATGGCTACACCTTC; cdr3_aa: CSARDMIGQRYGYTF; v_call: TRBV20-1; clone_size: many; j_call: TRBJ1-2; d_call: -
cdr3_nt: TGTGCCAGCAGTTCGGGACCCACGAGCTCCTACGAGCAGTACTTC; cdr3_aa: CASSSGPTSSYEQYF; v_call: TRBV12-3/TRBV12-4; clone_size: many; j_call: TRBJ2-7; d_call: -
cdr3_nt: TGTGCCACCAGTGACCCCACGGAGGGCCAGAGGGAGCAGTACTTC; cdr3_aa: CATSDPTEGQREQYF; v_call: TRBV24-1; clone_size: -; j_call: TRBJ2-7; d_call: -
cdr3_nt: TGTGCCAGCAGTGGGACATGGCCTCACCGGGAGACCCAGTACTTC; cdr3_aa: CASSGTWPHRETQYF; v_call: TRBV2; clone_size: many; j_call: TRBJ2-5; d_call: -
cdr3_nt: TGCGCCAGCAGCTTCGACCGGGACAGGGTAAATGAGCAGTTCTTC; cdr3_aa: CASSFDRDRVNEQFF; v_call: TRBV5-1; clone_size: many; j_call: TRBJ2-1; d_call: TRBD1
cdr3_nt: TGCAGTGCCCTACCTCCGAACACCGGGGAGCTGTTTTTT; cdr3_aa: CSALPPNTGELFF; v_call: TRBV20-1; clone_size: -; j_call: TRBJ2-2; d_call: -
cdr3_nt: TGTGCCAGCAGACGGGGCTTAATCCCAGATACGCAGTATTTT; cdr3_aa: CASRRGLIPDTQYF; v_call: TRBV27; clone_size: many; j_call: TRBJ2-3; d_call: -
cdr3_nt: TGCAGTGCTAGAGATAGCGGCAGGGGAGGAGAAAAACTGTTTTTT; cdr3_aa: CSARDSGRGGEKLFF; v_call: TRBV20-1; clone_size: many; j_call: TRBJ1-4; d_call: -
cdr3_nt: TGCAGCGCCAACAGGGCTGATGAGCAGTTCTTC; cdr3_aa: CSANRADEQFF; v_call: TRBV29-1; clone_size: many; j_call: TRBJ2-1; d_call: -
cdr3_nt: TGCGCCAGCAGCTTGGCCGGGGATAGTTCACCCCTCCACTTT; cdr3_aa: CASSLAGDSSPLHF; v_call: TRBV5-1; clone_size: few; j_call: TRBJ1-6; d_call: -
cdr3_nt: TGTGCTAGTGGTTTGGAACAGGGGCCGGCAGATACGCAGTATTTT; cdr3_aa: CASGLEQGPADTQYF; v_call: TRBV12-5; clone_size: -; j_call: TRBJ2-3; d_call: TRBD1
cdr3_nt: TGTGCCAGCTCCTGGACAGGGGGCCACTACGAGCAGTACTTC; cdr3_aa: CASSWTGGHYEQYF; v_call: TRBV12-3/TRBV12-4; clone_size: -; j_call: TRBJ2-7; d_call: TRBD1
cdr3_nt: TGCGCCAGCAGCACCGACGGGAGCTCCTACAATGAGCAGTTCTTC; cdr3_aa: CASSTDGSSYNEQFF; v_call: TRBV5-1; clone_size: many; j_call: TRBJ2-1; d_call: -
cdr3_nt: TGTGCCAGCAGTTCCGCCAAGGCGGGGGGGTATGGCTACACCTTC; cdr3_aa: CASSSAKAGGYGYTF; v_call: TRBV28; clone_size: many; j_call: TRBJ1-2; d_call: -
cdr3_nt: TGCGCCAGCAGCCTGGTAGACGAGCAGTACTTC; cdr3_aa: CASSLVDEQYF; v_call: TRBV5-1; clone_size: -; j_call: TRBJ2-7; d_call: -
cdr3_nt: TGTGCCAGCTCGGGGTCTGAAGCTTTCTTT; cdr3_aa: CASSGSEAFF; v_call: TRBV7-9; clone_size: -; j_call: TRBJ1-1; d_call: -
cdr3_nt: TGCAGTGCTGAATTAGCGGGGGGGGTTCAAGAGACCCAGTACTTC; cdr3_aa: CSAELAGGVQETQYF; v_call: TRBV20-1; clone_size: many; j_call: TRBJ2-5; d_call: TRBD2
cdr3_nt: TGTGCCAGCACCTTAGATTGGACAGGGTCCCCCTACAATGAGCAGTTCTTC; cdr3_aa: CASTLDWTGSPYNEQFF; v_call: TRBV11-2; clone_size: -; j_call: TRBJ2-1; d_call: TRBD1
cdr3_nt: TGTGCCAGCAGCCAGTCGAGTTCCCTCGCCAAAAACATTCAGTACTTC; cdr3_aa: CASSQSSSLAKNIQYF; v_call: TRBV3-1; clone_size: -; j_call: TRBJ2-4; d_call: -
cdr3_nt: TGTGCCAGCAGCACACTAGAGTACGAGCAGTACTTC; cdr3_aa: CASSTLEYEQYF; v_call: TRBV9; clone_size: many; j_call: TRBJ2-7; d_call: -
cdr3_nt: TGTGCCAGCAGCTCCTCCGGCCTGGCGGGCTGGTCAGATACGCAGTATTTT; cdr3_aa: CASSSSGLAGWSDTQYF; v_call: TRBV7-8; clone_size: -; j_call: TRBJ2-3; d_call: -
cdr3_nt: TGCAGTGCTACTCCCGGGACAGGGTCTAACTATGGCTACACCTTC; cdr3_aa: CSATPGTGSNYGYTF; v_call: TRBV20-1; clone_size: many; j_call: TRBJ1-2; d_call: TRBD1
cdr3_nt: TGTGCCAGCAGTAGGACAGGAGCCTACAATGAGCAGTTCTTC; cdr3_aa: CASSRTGAYNEQFF; v_call: TRBV6-4; clone_size: -; j_call: TRBJ2-1; d_call: TRBD1
cdr3_nt: TGCAGTGCTAGAGATTTCGGCACAGGGAACACTCAAGCTTTCTTT; cdr3_aa: CSARDFGTGNTQAFF; v_call: TRBV20-1; clone_size: -; j_call: TRBJ1-1; d_call: -
cdr3_nt: TGTGCCTGGAGTATTATGCGGGGTACTGTCCCTGGGGCCAACGTCCTGACTTTC; cdr3_aa: CAWSIMRGTVPGANVLTF; v_call: TRBV30; clone_size: few; j_call: TRBJ2-6; d_call: -
cdr3_nt: TGTGCCAGCAGCTCAGCGGGAGGGCCAGATACGCAGTATTTT; cdr3_aa: CASSSAGGPDTQYF; v_call: TRBV7-2; clone_size: many; j_call: TRBJ2-3; d_call: TRBD2
cdr3_nt: TGTGCCAGTAAAGGACCAGACAGGGACGGCTACACCTTC; cdr3_aa: CASKGPDRDGYTF; v_call: TRBV19; clone_size: -; j_call: TRBJ1-2; d_call: TRBD1
cdr3_nt: TGTGCCAGCAGCCTCCCCGGGACAAGGGGCTACACCTTC; cdr3_aa: CASSLPGTRGYTF; v_call: TRBV7-3; clone_size: few; j_call: TRBJ1-2; d_call: -
cdr3_nt: TGCAGTGCTAGCCCGGGGGAGCAGTTCTTC; cdr3_aa: CSASPGEQFF; v_call: TRBV20-1; clone_size: many; j_call: TRBJ2-1; d_call: -
cdr3_nt: TGTGCCAGCAGCTTAGTGACGGACGACGTTTCTGGGGCCAACGTCCTGACTTTC; cdr3_aa: CASSLVTDDVSGANVLTF; v_call: TRBV7-6; clone_size: many; j_call: TRBJ2-6; d_call: -